This TCR beta chain stems from a study of a mutant IDH1 vaccine in newly diagnosed glioma. Looking at the study overall: Patients under treatment included around 60% males and 37.5% females and had a mean age of approximately 44 years. Every participant had undergone radiotherapy, temozolomide, or both before, and most underwent both. Visit V12 was at week 35; visit V13 was at week 47. Regarding the study as a whole: Pseudoprogression apparently lacked any relation to changes in top peripheral T cell clonotypes.

The assay was immunoSEQ multiplex PCR, and TCRdb's table has in-frame clones only and misses some. The table lists over 65,000 clones, approximately 81% of them singletons. Time point described: week 35, safety follow-up. Topical imiquimod was applied with each vaccine dose, which held 300 ug of mutant IDH1 20-mer peptide. Note on this clone: Its antigen is not known.

The receptor's source is a man between 18 and 35 years old with glioma. The input for sequencing was PBMCs, taken from a glioma patient whose treatment included an IDH1 peptide vaccine.

The CDR3 coding sequence is TGTGCTAGTGGTTTGACCCTCGGGAGGAACACTGAAGCTTTCTTT. Amino acids: CASGLTLGRNTEAFF. The chain links TRBV12-5 to TRBJ1-1; the D is unclear. Germline lookup yields CDR1 LGHNT and CDR2 FRNRAP. CDR3 length: 15 residues. Trimming stripped 2 bases from V and 1 base from J, with 11 bases between.